This passage covers 28 T cell receptor beta chains from one sample sequenced in a study of CD8 T cells in ankylosing spondylitis. Study conclusions and caveats: What appeared characteristic of ankylosing spondylitis blood was a TCR beta motif of fewer than ten highly homologous variants.

TCRdb re-called the 5' RACE reads with MiXCR, one entry per CDR3 protein. The sample has 300,000 to 400,000 distinct CDR3 sequences; about 22% are singletons. The antigens for these receptors are not known. Material: blood, either unsorted or a sorted T cell fraction (not recorded which). These receptors were taken from a male donor with ankylosing spondylitis.

The V and J genes are TRBV6-1 and TRBJ2-7, with TRBD1 identical over 8 bases. Germline-derived CDR1 and CDR2 are MNHNS and SASEGT. The V segment lost 0 bases and the J segment 2 bases; nucleotides outside the gene matches: 3. This CDR3 is 15 amino acids long. The CDR3 reads CASSEADRGTYEQYF. CDR3 coding DNA: TGTGCCAGCAGTGAAGCTGACAGGGGTACCTACGAGCAGTACTTC.

The gene calls are TRBV12-3 or TRBV12-4 and TRBJ2-5, with D possibly being TRBD1 or TRBD2 (6 bases each). The CDR3 extends over 12 amino acids. The ends were cut back, 6 bases at V and 10 bases at J, with 15 bases in the middle. The CDR3 protein is CASSPVRGDQYF. For the CDR3, the DNA is TGTGCCAGCAGCCCCGTGAGGGGGGACCAGTACTTC.

This clonotype occurred a few times. This chain uses TRBV10-3 with TRBJ2-2, with TRBD2 matching 13 bases. The CDR3 has 15 residues. V gave up 4 bases and J gave up 10 bases; unmatched junction bases: 6. Germline CDR1 ENHRY, CDR2 SYGVKD. The CDR3 here is CAISGTSGSQEELFF. CDR3 bases: TGTGCCATCAGTGGGACTAGCGGGAGCCAGGAGGAGCTGTTTTTT.

V and J are TRBV18 and TRBJ2-3; D uncertain. V gave up 6 bases and J gave up 0 bases, with 16 bases separating them. The CDR3 extends over 16 amino acids. Looked up from germline, CDR1 is KGHSH and CDR2 is LQKENI. The CDR3 DNA reads TGTGCCAGCTCCCCCGTCGGGTCCACTAGCACAGATACGCAGTATTTT. Residues: CASSPVGSTSTDTQYF.

The chain couples TRBV7-2 to TRBJ1-3; no firm D call. The CDR3 is 14 amino acids. V gave up 2 bases and J gave up 0 bases, with 5 bases separating them. Looked up from germline, CDR1 is SGHTA and CDR2 is FQGNSA. CDR3 sequence: CASSLQPSGNTIYF. The CDR3 bases are TGTGCCAGCAGCTTACAGCCCTCTGGAAACACCATATATTTT.

The rearrangement joins TRBV12-3 or TRBV12-4 to TRBJ2-7, with 8 bases aligning to TRBD1. V lost 5 bases and J lost 1; bases outside the gene matches: 13. The length of the CDR3 is 17 residues. In DNA form, the CDR3 reads TGTGCCAGCAGTACGGGCCCGGGACAGGCGCTTTCCTACGAGCAGTACTTC. Translated, it gives CASSTGPGQALSYEQYF.

The chain joins TRBV6-2 or TRBV6-3 to TRBJ2-5; D gene uncertain. The CDR3 is made up of 13 amino acids. Trimming took off 3 bases at V and 0 bases at J, with 5 bases between the two ends. CDR1 is MNHEY, CDR2 SVGEGT, per germline. CDR3 protein: CASSYTYQETQYF. The DNA of the CDR3 is TGTGCCAGCAGTTATACGTACCAAGAGACCCAGTACTTC.

This clonotype was found a few times. The J gene is TRBJ2-5, the V gene TRBV11-2; tentatively, D is TRBD2 (5 bases). V lost 0 bases and J 5 bases, leaving 10 bases between the germline ends. This CDR3 spans 14 amino acids. Per the germline V gene, CDR1 is SGHAT and CDR2 is FQNNGV. The CDR3 here is CASSLDPGRETQYF. The CDR3 region has the DNA TGTGCCAGCAGCTTAGACCCGGGAAGGGAGACCCAGTACTTC.

V usage is TRBV12-3 or TRBV12-4 and J usage is TRBJ2-1; 10 nucleotides match TRBD2. Trimming took 2 bases from V and 8 from J; bases not matched to a gene: 6. This CDR3 comprises 15 residues. The chain's CDR3 is CASSLYPSGRDEQFF. In nucleotides, the CDR3 is TGTGCCAGCAGTTTATACCCTAGCGGGAGAGATGAGCAGTTCTTC.

This rearrangement joins TRBV6-2 or TRBV6-3 to TRBJ2-1; TRBD2 matches at 7 bases. The V gene's germline CDR1 is MNHEY and CDR2 SVGEGT. This CDR3 comprises 18 residues. Losses at the gene ends were 0 bases for V and 8 bases for J; bases not matched to a gene: 16. Here the CDR3 reads CASSYSIIRGLEVDEQFF. CDR3 DNA sequence: TGTGCCAGCAGTTACTCGATAATCCGAGGACTAGAGGTGGATGAGCAGTTCTTC.

The chain recombines TRBV3-1 with TRBJ1-5; no clear D. Trimming pared 1 base from V and 9 bases from J, leaving 10 bases between. This CDR3 is built from 13 residues. CDR1 is LGHDT and CDR2 is YNNKEL in the germline V gene (reference sequence). The chain's CDR3 is CASSQASRPPQHF. Here the CDR3 DNA reads TGTGCCAGCAGCCAAGCCTCTCGTCCGCCCCAGCATTTT.

A note on this clonotype: A junction end diverges from the germline sequence, so it may reflect a read error. The chain couples TRBV3-1 to TRBJ2-1; 9 positions match TRBD2. Per the germline V gene, CDR1 is LGHDT and CDR2 is YNNKEL (reference sequence). The CDR3 loop spans 18 amino acids. CDR3 amino acids: CASSQDRVAGASYDEQFF. The CDR3 DNA reads as TGTGCCAGCAGCCAAGATCGGGTAGCGGGAGCCTCCTACGATGAGCAGTTCTTC.

This clonotype was found many times. The V and J genes are TRBV11-2 and TRBJ2-3, with D possibly TRBD1 on 6 matching bases. Germline CDR1 reads SGHAT; CDR2 reads FQNNGV. Between the trimmed V and J ends, which lost 4 bases and 2 bases, there was a span of 10 bases. The CDR3 length is 14 residues. The CDR3 loop reads CASSYTGFTDTQYF. In nucleotides, the CDR3 is TGTGCCAGCAGCTATACAGGGTTCACAGATACGCAGTATTTT.

The DNA of the CDR3 is TGTGCCAGCAGCCACTCTGGACAGAGCTCCTACGAGCAGTACTTC. It translates to CASSHSGQSSYEQYF. The genes are TRBV27 and TRBJ2-7; a possible D gene is TRBD1 (6 bases). Germline CDR1 is MNHEY and CDR2 is SMNVEV (reference sequence). The CDR3 contains 15 residues. Trimming left V 6 bases short and J 0 bases short, with 15 bases between.

The chain is built from TRBV10-3 and TRBJ2-1; 8 nucleotides match TRBD1. Trimming removed 4 bases from V and 0 bases from J; junction bases left unmatched: 17. CDR3 length: 20 amino acids. The germline CDR1 and CDR2 sequences are ENHRY and SYGVKD. CDR3 sequence: CAISVPLPGGKEGSYNEQFF. CDR3 nucleotides: TGTGCCATCAGTGTCCCCCTACCAGGGGGCAAGGAGGGCTCCTACAATGAGCAGTTCTTC.

V usage is TRBV20-1 and J usage is TRBJ1-5; D possibly corresponds to TRBD1 (6 bases). Germline CDR1 is DFQATT and CDR2 is SNEGSKA (reference sequence). The germline V and J ends were trimmed by 7 bases and 12 bases, with 16 bases remaining between them. This CDR3 comprises 11 residues. CDR3 nucleotide sequence: TGCAGTGTGAGGGGGGGTCTTTTCCAGCATTTT. Translating gives CSVRGGLFQHF.

Only a few counts were recorded for this clonotype. The V call is TRBV5-1, the J call TRBJ2-3; D assignment may be TRBD1 or TRBD2 (5 bases each). CDR3 size: 16 residues. The germline CDR1 and CDR2 sequences are SGHRS and YFSETQ. The ends were cut back, 0 bases at V and 3 bases at J, with 14 bases in the middle. The chain's CDR3 is CASSLAPQRGTDTQYF. In nucleotides, the CDR3 is TGCGCCAGCAGCTTGGCCCCTCAGAGGGGAACAGATACGCAGTATTTT. Together with reference TRBV5-1 and TRBJ2-3, the CDR3 gives the full variable domain: KAGVTQTPRYLIKTRGQQVTLSCSPISGHRSVSWYQQTPGQGLQFLFEYFSETQRNKGNFPGRFSGRQFSNSRSEMNVSTLELGDSALYLCASSLAPQRGTDTQYFGPGTRLTVL.

V usage is TRBV6-5 and J usage is TRBJ2-1; 13 nucleotides match TRBD2. The CDR3 runs 15 residues. Losses at the gene ends were 4 bases for V and 8 bases for J; bases not matched to a gene: 5. CDR1 and CDR2 from the germline V gene are MNHEY and SVGAGI. Here the CDR3 DNA reads TGTGCCAGCAGTTCCGGGACTAGCGGGAATGATGAGCAGTTCTTC. Translation: CASSSGTSGNDEQFF.

V is TRBV6-1 and J is TRBJ2-2, with 9 bases matching TRBD2. This CDR3 contains 13 residues. Germline CDR1 is MNHNS and CDR2 is SASEGT. Germline trimming cut 8 bases from V and 6 bases from J; bases unmatched to any gene: 4. CDR3 DNA sequence: TGTGCCAGCGGGATAGCGGGAGCCGGGGAGCTGTTTTTT. The encoded protein is CASGIAGAGELFF.

This clonotype has just a few counts. The chain recombines TRBV28 with TRBJ2-1, with D possibly called TRBD1 or TRBD2 (5 bases each). This CDR3 is 16 amino acids long. The germline V and J ends were trimmed by 2 bases and 2 bases, with 13 bases remaining between them. The germline V gene has CDR1 MDHEN and CDR2 SYDVKM. CDR3 protein: CASSLLGTVTYNEQFF. Here the CDR3 DNA reads TGTGCCAGCAGTTTACTAGGGACGGTAACCTACAATGAGCAGTTCTTC.

The rearrangement uses TRBV10-3 and TRBJ2-3; D is uncertain. CDR1 is ENHRY and CDR2 is SYGVKD in the germline V gene. This CDR3 is built from 15 residues. Trimming left V 6 bases short and J 0 bases short, with 13 bases between. CDR3 bases: TGTGCCATCAGCCCTCGCGGTTCTAGCACAGATACGCAGTATTTT. It yields the protein CAISPRGSSTDTQYF.

The genes are TRBV6-5 and TRBJ2-7; TRBD2 matches 7 bases. The CDR3 totals 15 residues. Trimming at V came to 1 base and at J to 4 bases, leaving 7 bases not matched to a gene. CDR1 is MNHEY and CDR2 is SVGAGI in the germline V gene. CDR3: CASSYWAEAGYEQYF. The CDR3 DNA reads TGTGCCAGCAGTTACTGGGCAGAAGCGGGGTACGAGCAGTACTTC.

The chain uses TRBV6-2 or TRBV6-3 and TRBJ2-5, with 7 bases that match TRBD2. Germline V lookup: CDR1 MNHEY, CDR2 SVGEGT. The CDR3 totals 17 residues. The J segment lost 0 bases and the V segment lost 2 bases, leaving 9 bases of the junction unmatched. Here the CDR3 DNA reads TGTGCCAGCAGTTACAGCCTAGCGGCCCTGTACCAAGAGACCCAGTACTTC. This gives the protein CASSYSLAALYQETQYF.

Notes on this clonotype: A much larger clone lies one base from this, so it may be a read error. This chain joins TRBV5-1 and TRBJ1-5; possibly TRBD1 for D (6 bases). CDR3 length: 14 residues. In germline, CDR1 is SGHRS, CDR2 YFSETQ. The ends were cut back, 0 bases at V and 3 bases at J, with 7 bases in the middle. The CDR3 protein is CASSLDRDNQPQHF. The CDR3 region has the DNA TGCGCCAGCAGCTTGGACAGGGACAATCAGCCCCAGCATTTT.

The V gene is TRBV7-2, the J gene TRBJ2-1, with a weak D call TRBD2 (5 bases). Germline CDR1 SGHTA, CDR2 FQGNSA. The CDR3 sequence is 19 residues long. Trimming cost V 0 bases and J 0 bases, with 18 bases left between them. The CDR3: CASSLAGGGYFSSYNEQFF. In DNA form, the CDR3 reads TGTGCCAGCAGCTTAGCAGGCGGAGGTTACTTTAGCTCCTACAATGAGCAGTTCTTC.

The V gene is TRBV12-3 or TRBV12-4, the J gene TRBJ1-2; D is unclear. The CDR3 runs 14 residues. With 2 bases removed from V and 4 bases from J, the gap between germline ends came to 11 bases. CDR3 residues: CASSLFVSGYGYTF. The CDR3 nucleotides read TGTGCCAGCAGTTTATTTGTTTCGGGCTATGGCTACACCTTC.

This clonotype was found a few times. CDR3 protein: CASSPPGKTEQYF. CDR3 coding DNA: TGTGCCAGCTCACCACCGGGAAAGACGGAGCAGTACTTC. The chain joins TRBV18 to TRBJ2-7; no firm D call. Germline CDR1 KGHSH, CDR2 LQKENI. Trimming removed 0 bases from V and 7 bases from J, with 10 bases in between. This CDR3 is built from 13 residues.

This rearrangement joins TRBV14 to TRBJ2-3; D unresolved. The V and J ends lost 0 bases and 3 bases respectively, with 4 bases between them. The CDR3 covers 13 residues. CDR1 and CDR2 (germline): SGHDN, FVKESK. The CDR3, as DNA: TGTGCCAGCAGCCAAGAATTAACAGATACGCAGTATTTT. Protein sequence: CASSQELTDTQYF. Filled out from reference TRBV14 and TRBJ2-3, the complete variable domain reads EAGVTQFPSHSVIEKGQTVTLRCDPISGHDNLYWYRRVMGKEIKFLLHFVKESKQDESGMPNNRFLAERTGGTYSTLKVQPAELEDSGVYFCASSQELTDTQYFGPGTRLTVL.